Described below is a single TCR beta chain sequence and its context. PCR amplification relied on 60 Vbeta primers (plus 13 Jbeta primers). Produced via immunoSEQ multiplex PCR; TCRdb's table is partial and in-frame only. The table has about 140,000 clones, around 65% seen once. Germline lookup yields CDR1 SNHLY and CDR2 FYNNEI. The CDR3 sequence is 13 residues long. V was shortened by 7 bases and J by 8 bases, with 14 bases between the two germline ends. This record comes from a study of cytomegalovirus exposure and HLA in healthy donors. The chain joins TRBV2 to TRBJ1-4, with D perhaps matching TRBD1 (6 bases). The TCR was taken from a male donor in good health and CMV-seronegative. The sample comprised PBMCs. For the CDR3, the DNA is TGTGCCAGCAAACAGGGTTGGGGCGAAAAACTGTTTTTT. Translated, it gives CASKQGWGEKLFF. Together with reference TRBV2 and TRBJ1-4, the CDR3 gives the full variable domain: EPEVTQTPSHQVTQMGQEVILRCVPISNHLYFYWYRQILGQKVEFLVSFYNNEISEKSEIFDDQFSVERPDGSNFTLKIRSTKLEDSAMYFCASKQGWGEKLFFGSGTQLSVL.